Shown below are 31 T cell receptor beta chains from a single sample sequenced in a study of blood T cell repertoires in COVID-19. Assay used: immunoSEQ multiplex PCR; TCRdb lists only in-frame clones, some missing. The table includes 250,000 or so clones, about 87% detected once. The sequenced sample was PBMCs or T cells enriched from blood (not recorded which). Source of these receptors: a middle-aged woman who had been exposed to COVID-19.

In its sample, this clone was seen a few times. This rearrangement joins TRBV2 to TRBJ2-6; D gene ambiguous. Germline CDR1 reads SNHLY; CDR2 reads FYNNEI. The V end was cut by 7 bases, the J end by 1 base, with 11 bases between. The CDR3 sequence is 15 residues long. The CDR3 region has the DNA TGTGCCAGCAAGCCCGCCTCATCTGGGGCCAACGTCCTGACTTTC. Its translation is CASKPASSGANVLTF.

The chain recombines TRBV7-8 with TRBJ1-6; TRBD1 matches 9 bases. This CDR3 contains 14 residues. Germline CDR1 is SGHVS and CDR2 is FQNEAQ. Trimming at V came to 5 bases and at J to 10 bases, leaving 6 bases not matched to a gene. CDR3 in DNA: TGTGCCAGCAGCCTGGGACAGGGTGGATCACCCCTCCACTTT. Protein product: CASSLGQGGSPLHF.

The CDR3: CASSPQGFPSDEQYF. The CDR3 region has the DNA TGTGCCAGCAGTCCACAGGGTTTTCCCTCGGACGAGCAGTACTTC. V and J are TRBV28 and TRBJ2-7; TRBD1 is a possible D gene (6 bases). CDR3 length: 15 residues. The germline V gene has CDR1 MDHEN and CDR2 SYDVKM. Trimming pared 5 bases from V and 5 bases from J, leaving 19 bases between.

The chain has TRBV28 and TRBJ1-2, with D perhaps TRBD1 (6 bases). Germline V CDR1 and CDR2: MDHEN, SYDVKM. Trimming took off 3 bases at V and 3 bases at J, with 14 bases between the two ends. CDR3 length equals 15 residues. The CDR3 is CASSFGGARDYGYTF. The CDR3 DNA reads TGTGCCAGCAGTTTTGGGGGGGCTAGGGACTATGGCTACACCTTC.

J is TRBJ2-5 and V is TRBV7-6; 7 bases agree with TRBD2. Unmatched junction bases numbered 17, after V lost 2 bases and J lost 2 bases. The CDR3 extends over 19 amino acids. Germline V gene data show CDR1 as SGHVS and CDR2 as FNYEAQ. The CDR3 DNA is TGTGCCAGCAGCTTAATACCCCACCCGGCGCTAGCGGATCAAGAGACCCAGTACTTC. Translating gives CASSLIPHPALADQETQYF.

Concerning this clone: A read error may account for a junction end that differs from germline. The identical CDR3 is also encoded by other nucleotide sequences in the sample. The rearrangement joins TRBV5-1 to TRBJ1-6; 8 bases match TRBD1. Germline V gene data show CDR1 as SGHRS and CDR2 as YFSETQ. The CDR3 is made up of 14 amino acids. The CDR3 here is CASSRTGNNSPLHF. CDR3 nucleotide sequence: TGTGCCAGCAGCCGGACAGGGAACAATTCACCCCTCCACTTT.

This CDR3 is CASSQDWQGPSPLHF. The CDR3 nucleotides are TGTGCCAGCAGCCAAGATTGGCAGGGCCCTTCACCCCTCCACTTT. The rearrangement uses TRBV4-2 and TRBJ1-6, with a weak D call TRBD1 (5 bases). The CDR3 is 15 residues long. Trimming pared 0 bases from V and 9 bases from J, leaving 12 bases between. Germline lookup yields CDR1 LGHNA and CDR2 YNFKEQ.

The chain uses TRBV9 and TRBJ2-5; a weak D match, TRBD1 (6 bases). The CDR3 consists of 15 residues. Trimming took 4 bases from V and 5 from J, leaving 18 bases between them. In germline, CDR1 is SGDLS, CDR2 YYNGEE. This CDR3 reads CASSPEGVVSETQYF. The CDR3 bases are TGTGCCAGCAGCCCCGAGGGGGTGGTCTCCGAGACCCAGTACTTC.

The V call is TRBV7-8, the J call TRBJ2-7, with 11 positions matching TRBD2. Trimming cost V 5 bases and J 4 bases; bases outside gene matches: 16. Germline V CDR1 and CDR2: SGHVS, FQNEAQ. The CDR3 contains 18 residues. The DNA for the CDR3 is TGTGCCAGCAGCGCCTCCCGGGATACTAGCGGGAGACAGTACGAGCAGTACGTC. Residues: CASSASRDTSGRQYEQYV.

CDR3 loop: CASSLDDRGSSYEQYF. CDR3 bases: TGTGCCAGCAGCTTAGATGACAGGGGGAGCTCCTACGAGCAGTACTTC. The rearrangement joins TRBV7-9 to TRBJ2-7; TRBD1 agrees at 9 bases. Germline assignment: CDR1 SEHNR and CDR2 FQNEAQ (reference sequence). The V gene end was trimmed by 1 base and the J gene end by 0 bases; junction bases not matched to a gene: 4. The CDR3 spans 16 residues. Full variable domain (rest looked up from reference TRBV7-9 and TRBJ2-7): DTGVSQNPRHKITKRGQNVTFRCDPISEHNRLYWYRQTLGQGPEFLTYFQNEAQLEKSRLLSDRFSAERPKGSFSTLEIQRTEQGDSAMYLCASSLDDRGSSYEQYFGPGTRLTVT.

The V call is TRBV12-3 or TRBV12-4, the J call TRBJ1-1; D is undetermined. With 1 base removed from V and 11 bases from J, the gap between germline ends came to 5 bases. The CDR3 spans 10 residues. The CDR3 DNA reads TGTGCCAGCAGTTTAGACGGGGCTTTCTTT. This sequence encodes CASSLDGAFF.

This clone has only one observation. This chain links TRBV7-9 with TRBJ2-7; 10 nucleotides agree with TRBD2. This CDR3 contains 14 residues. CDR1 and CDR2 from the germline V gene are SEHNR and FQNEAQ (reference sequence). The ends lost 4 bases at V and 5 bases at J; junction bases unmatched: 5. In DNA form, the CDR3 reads TGTGCCAGCAGCTCGGCCGGGACTAGCGACGAGCAGTACTTC. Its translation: CASSSAGTSDEQYF.

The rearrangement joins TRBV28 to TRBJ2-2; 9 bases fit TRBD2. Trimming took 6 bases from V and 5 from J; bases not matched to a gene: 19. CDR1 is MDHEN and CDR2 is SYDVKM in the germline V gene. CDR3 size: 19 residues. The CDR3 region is CASSTIGLAGGPGTGELFF. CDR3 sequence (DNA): TGTGCCAGCAGCACCATCGGACTCGCGGGGGGGCCAGGAACCGGGGAGCTGTTTTTT.

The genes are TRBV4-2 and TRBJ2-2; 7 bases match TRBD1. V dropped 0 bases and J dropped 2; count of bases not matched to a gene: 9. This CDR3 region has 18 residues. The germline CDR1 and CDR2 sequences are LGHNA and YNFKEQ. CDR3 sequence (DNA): TGTGCCAGCAGCCAAGATCACAGGGGCGAAGTAAACACCGGGGAGCTGTTTTTT. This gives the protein CASSQDHRGEVNTGELFF.

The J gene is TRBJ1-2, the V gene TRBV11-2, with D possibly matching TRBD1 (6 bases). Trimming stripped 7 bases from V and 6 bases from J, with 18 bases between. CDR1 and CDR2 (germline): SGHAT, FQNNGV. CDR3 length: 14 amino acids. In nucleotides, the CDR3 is TGTGCCAGCAACCCCATCCGGGGGGCAGATGGCTACACCTTC. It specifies CASNPIRGADGYTF.

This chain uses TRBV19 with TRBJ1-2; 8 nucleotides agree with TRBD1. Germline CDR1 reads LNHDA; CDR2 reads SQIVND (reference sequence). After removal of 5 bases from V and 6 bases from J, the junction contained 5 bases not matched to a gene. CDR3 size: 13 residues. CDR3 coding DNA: TGTGCCAGTAGTTCGGACAGGGCTAATGGCTACACCTTC. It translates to CASSSDRANGYTF.

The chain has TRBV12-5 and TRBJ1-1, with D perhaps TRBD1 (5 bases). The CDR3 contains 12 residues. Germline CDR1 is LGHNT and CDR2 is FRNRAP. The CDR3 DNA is TGTGCCCCTCGGGGGGATGACACTGAAGCTTTCTTT. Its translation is CAPRGDDTEAFF.

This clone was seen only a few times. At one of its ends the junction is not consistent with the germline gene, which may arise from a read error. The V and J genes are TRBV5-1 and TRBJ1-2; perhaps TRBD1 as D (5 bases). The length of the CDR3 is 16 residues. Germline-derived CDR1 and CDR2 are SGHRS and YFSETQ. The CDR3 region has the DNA TGTGCCAGCAGCCTCATTGGGGGGAAAGGGATCTATGGCTACACCTTC. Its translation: CASSLIGGKGIYGYTF.

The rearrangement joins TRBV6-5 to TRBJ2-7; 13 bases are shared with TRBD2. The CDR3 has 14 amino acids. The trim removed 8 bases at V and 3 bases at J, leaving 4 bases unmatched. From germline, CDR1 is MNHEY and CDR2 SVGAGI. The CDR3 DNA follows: TGTGCCAGCTCAAGACTAGCGGGAGGCTACGAGCAGTACGTC. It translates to CASSRLAGGYEQYV.

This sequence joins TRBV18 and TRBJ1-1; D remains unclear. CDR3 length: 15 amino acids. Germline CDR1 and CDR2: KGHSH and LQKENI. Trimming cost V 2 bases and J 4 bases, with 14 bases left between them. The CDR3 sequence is CASSPSIAGSTEAFF. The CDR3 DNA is TGTGCCAGCTCACCATCGATCGCTGGGAGCACTGAAGCTTTCTTT.

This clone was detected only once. CDR3 bases: TGTGCTACAGCAAAGGGGGTAATAGATACGCAGTATTTT. It specifies CATAKGVIDTQYF. The genes are TRBV3-1 (or the pseudogene TRBV3-2) and TRBJ2-3; D is perhaps TRBD1 (6 bases). Germline V gene lookup returns CDR1 LGHDT and CDR2 YNNKEL (reference sequence). This CDR3 is 13 amino acids long.

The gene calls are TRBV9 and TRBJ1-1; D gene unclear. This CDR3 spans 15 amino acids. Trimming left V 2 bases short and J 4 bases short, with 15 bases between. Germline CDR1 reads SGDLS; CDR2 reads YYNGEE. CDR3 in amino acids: CASSVDGVGITEAFF. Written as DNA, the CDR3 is TGTGCCAGCAGCGTTGACGGGGTTGGGATCACTGAAGCTTTCTTT.

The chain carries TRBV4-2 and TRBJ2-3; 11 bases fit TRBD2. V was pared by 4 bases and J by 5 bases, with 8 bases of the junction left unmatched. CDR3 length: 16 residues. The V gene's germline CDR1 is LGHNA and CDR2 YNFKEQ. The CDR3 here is CASSLDLAGGGDTQYF. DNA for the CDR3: TGTGCCAGCAGCCTTGATCTAGCGGGGGGAGGAGATACGCAGTATTTT.

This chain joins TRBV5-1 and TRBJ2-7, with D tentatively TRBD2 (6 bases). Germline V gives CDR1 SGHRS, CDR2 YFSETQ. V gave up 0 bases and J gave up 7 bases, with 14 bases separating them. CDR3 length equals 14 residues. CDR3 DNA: TGCGCCAGCAGCTTGGACGGAGGGCCCATGGAGCAGTACTTC. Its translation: CASSLDGGPMEQYF.

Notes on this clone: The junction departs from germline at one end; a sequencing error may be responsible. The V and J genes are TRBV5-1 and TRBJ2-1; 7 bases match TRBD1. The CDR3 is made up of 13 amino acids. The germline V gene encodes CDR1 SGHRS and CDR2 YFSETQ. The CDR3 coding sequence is TGTGCCAGCAGCTTAAGGGGGCATGGTGAGCAGTTCTTC. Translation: CASSLRGHGEQFF.

The CDR3 here is CASRGGGDTQYF. The DNA of the CDR3 is TGTGCCAGCAGAGGGGGAGGGGATACGCAGTATTTT. The chain has TRBV5-8 and TRBJ2-3, with TRBD2 as a possible D gene (7 bases). The germline V gene encodes CDR1 SGHTS and CDR2 YDEGEE. This CDR3 has 12 residues. The germline V and J ends were trimmed by 5 bases and 6 bases, with 10 bases remaining between them.

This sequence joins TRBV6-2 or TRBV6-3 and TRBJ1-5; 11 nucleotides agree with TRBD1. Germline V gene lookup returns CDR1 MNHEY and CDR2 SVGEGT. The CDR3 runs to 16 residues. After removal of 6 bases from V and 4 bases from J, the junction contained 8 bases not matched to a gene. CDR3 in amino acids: CASSPDRGLGNQPQHF. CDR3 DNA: TGTGCCAGCAGCCCGGACAGGGGGCTTGGGAATCAGCCCCAGCATTTT.

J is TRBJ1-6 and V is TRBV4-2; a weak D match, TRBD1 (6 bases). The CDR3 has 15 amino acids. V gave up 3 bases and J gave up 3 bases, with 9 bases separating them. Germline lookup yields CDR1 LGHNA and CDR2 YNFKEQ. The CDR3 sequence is CASSHGDNYNSPLHF. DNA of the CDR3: TGTGCCAGCAGCCATGGGGACAACTATAATTCACCCCTCCACTTT.

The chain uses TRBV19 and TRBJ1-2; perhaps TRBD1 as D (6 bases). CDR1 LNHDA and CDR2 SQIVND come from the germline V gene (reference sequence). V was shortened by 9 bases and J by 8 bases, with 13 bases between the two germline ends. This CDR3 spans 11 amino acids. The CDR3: CASQQGYGYTF. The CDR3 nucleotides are TGTGCCAGCCAACAGGGTTACGGCTACACCTTC.

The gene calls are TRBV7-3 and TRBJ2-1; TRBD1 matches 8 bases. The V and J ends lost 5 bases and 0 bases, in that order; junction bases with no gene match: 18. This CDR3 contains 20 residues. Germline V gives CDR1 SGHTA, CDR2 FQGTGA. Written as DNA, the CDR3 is TGTGCCAGCAGCCAACGGCACAGGGGGTTTTTAAATCGCTCCTACAATGAGCAGTTCTTC. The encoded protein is CASSQRHRGFLNRSYNEQFF. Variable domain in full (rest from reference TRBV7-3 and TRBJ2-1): GAGVSQTPSNKVTEKGKYVELRCDPISGHTALYWYRQSLGQGPEFLIYFQGTGAADDSGLPNDRFFAVRPEGSVSTLKIQRTERGDSAVYLCASSQRHRGFLNRSYNEQFFGPGTRLTVL.

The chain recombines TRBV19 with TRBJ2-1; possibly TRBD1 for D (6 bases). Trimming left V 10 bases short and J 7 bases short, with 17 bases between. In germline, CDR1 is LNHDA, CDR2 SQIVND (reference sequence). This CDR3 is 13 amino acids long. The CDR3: CATRQDPHNEQFF. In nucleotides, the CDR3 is TGTGCCACTAGACAGGATCCCCATAATGAGCAGTTCTTC.